This paragraph covers one TCR beta chain sequence. These data belong to a study of T cells in localized non-small cell lung cancer. Data came from immunoSEQ multiplex PCR; TCRdb stores just in-frame clones and leaves some out. The data show under 50,000 clones, around 86% seen once. V gave up 4 bases and J gave up 9 bases, with 12 bases separating them. The germline V gene encodes CDR1 SGHAT and CDR2 FQNNGV. The CDR3 has 12 amino acids. The receptor was derived from a man aged 40 to 75 with stage II lung adenocarcinoma. The sequences come from PBMCs, collected before any cancer treatment. The chain couples TRBV11-2 to TRBJ1-2, with a possible D match to TRBD1 (5 bases). CDR3 protein: CASSSGQDRYTF. CDR3 DNA sequence: TGTGCCAGCAGCTCCGGACAAGACCGCTACACCTTC. Full variable domain (outside the CDR3, taken from reference TRBV11-2 and TRBJ1-2): EAGVAQSPRYKIIEKRQSVAFWCNPISGHATLYWYQQILGQGPKLLIQFQNNGVVDDSQLPKDRFSAERLKGVDSTLKIQPAKLEDSAVYLCASSSGQDRYTFGSGTRLTVV.